These 24 T cell receptor beta chains came from one sample sequenced in a study of T-cell memory formation after mild COVID-19. TCRdb re-called the 5' RACE reads with MiXCR, one entry per CDR3 protein. The table shows approximately 270,000 distinct CDR3 sequences, with about 17% occurring only once. Material: PBMCs or a T cell subset sorted from them (not recorded which). All receptors come from a man aged 18 to 29 who had mild COVID-19 (a few samples of this study predate the infection). Cell type and time point are not known.

This clonotype showed up many times. J is TRBJ2-5 and V is TRBV20-1; 12 bases align to TRBD2. This CDR3 region has 14 residues. Trimming took 1 base from V and 3 from J; bases not matched to a gene: 0. From germline, CDR1 is DFQATT and CDR2 SNEGSKA (reference sequence). CDR3 in amino acids: CSARGTSGKETQYF. CDR3 sequence (DNA): TGCAGTGCTAGAGGGACTAGCGGGAAAGAGACCCAGTACTTC.

This chain connects TRBV20-1 to TRBJ2-1, with 15 bases lining up with TRBD2. With 6 bases clipped from V and 0 bases from J, the junction kept 3 bases outside the gene matches. Germline V gene data show CDR1 as DFQATT and CDR2 as SNEGSKA (reference sequence). The CDR3 contains 16 residues. The CDR3 is CSAPGLAGGSYNEQFF. The CDR3 DNA sequence: TGCAGTGCCCCGGGACTAGCGGGGGGCTCCTACAATGAGCAGTTCTTC.

This clonotype was counted ten times or more. The V gene is TRBV5-1, the J gene TRBJ1-2; a weak D match, TRBD1 (6 bases). The V end lost 0 bases, the J end lost 2 bases, and 8 bases lay between the germline ends. Germline V CDR1 and CDR2: SGHRS, YFSETQ. CDR3 length equals 14 residues. The CDR3 loop is CASSLDRVNYGYTF. DNA for the CDR3: TGCGCCAGCAGCTTGGACAGGGTCAACTATGGCTACACCTTC.

This clonotype was counted at least ten times. This sequence joins TRBV6-5 and TRBJ2-2; 8 bases match TRBD2. This CDR3 has 14 amino acids. The V segment lost 6 bases and the J segment 1 base; nucleotides outside the gene matches: 1. Germline lookup yields CDR1 MNHEY and CDR2 SVGAGI. CDR3 loop: CASRSGGNTGELFF. CDR3 DNA: TGTGCCAGCAGAAGCGGGGGGAACACCGGGGAGCTGTTTTTT.

This clonotype turned up a few times. This sequence joins TRBV10-3 and TRBJ2-1, with a weak D call TRBD2 (6 bases). Germline-derived CDR1 and CDR2 are ENHRY and SYGVKD. This CDR3 has 15 residues. V was cut by 2 bases and J by 8 bases, with 16 bases left in between. The chain's CDR3 is CAISEPGEGIYEQFF. The CDR3 DNA reads as TGTGCCATCAGTGAGCCGGGAGAGGGTATCTATGAGCAGTTCTTC.

This chain links TRBV4-2 with TRBJ1-6; D not certain. The CDR3 is made up of 22 amino acids. The germline V gene encodes CDR1 LGHNA and CDR2 YNFKEQ. V was cut by 2 bases and J by 0 bases, with 26 bases left in between. CDR3 protein: CASSQRKSSGPPTRSYNSPLHF. CDR3 DNA: TGTGCCAGCAGCCAAAGGAAATCCTCGGGTCCCCCGACACGCTCCTATAATTCACCCCTCCACTTT.

The rearrangement joins TRBV6-1 to TRBJ1-1; D may be TRBD1 (5 bases). Trimming stripped 5 bases from V and 7 bases from J, with 11 bases between. The germline V gene encodes CDR1 MNHNS and CDR2 SASEGT. The CDR3 contains 12 residues. The chain's CDR3 is CASSKTADEAFF. CDR3 DNA: TGTGCCAGCAGTAAGACAGCCGATGAAGCTTTCTTT.

The V call is TRBV20-1, the J call TRBJ2-1; a possible D gene is TRBD2 (6 bases). Germline assignment: CDR1 DFQATT and CDR2 SNEGSKA (reference sequence). This CDR3 has 13 amino acids. V dropped 3 bases and J dropped 7 bases, with 13 bases sitting between them. For the CDR3, the DNA is TGCAGTGCTAGGGTTCTGGCGGGAAATGAGCAGTTCTTC. Translating it yields CSARVLAGNEQFF.

This clonotype was seen only a few times. V is TRBV6-4 and J is TRBJ1-6; 8 bases fit TRBD1. Germline V gene data show CDR1 as MRHNA and CDR2 as SNTAGT. CDR3 length: 15 residues. J was trimmed by 9 bases and V by 7 bases; bases with no gene match: 11. DNA for the CDR3: TGTGCCAGCAACCCGACAGGGGATTTGCGTTCACCCCTCCACTTT. This encodes CASNPTGDLRSPLHF.

This chain joins TRBV20-1 and TRBJ1-1; unclear D gene. Trimming removed 6 bases at V and 4 bases at J, with 15 bases between. This CDR3 comprises 13 residues. Germline CDR1 and CDR2: DFQATT and SNEGSKA (reference sequence). The CDR3 protein is CSAPRLWGTEAFF. DNA of the CDR3: TGCAGTGCCCCTAGACTGTGGGGCACTGAAGCTTTCTTT.

This clonotype was detected only a few times. The chain has TRBV3-2 and TRBJ2-5; no check of the table's D call, TRBD1, against the DNA was made. TRBV3-2 is a documented pseudogene. This CDR3 region has 15 residues. CDR3 bases: TGTGCCAGCAGCCAACCCCAGGACAGGCCAGAGACCCAGTACTTC. This gives the protein CASSQPQDRPETQYF.

In this sample, this clonotype turned up a few times. The rearrangement joins TRBV20-1 to TRBJ2-4; no firm D call. The V and J ends lost 0 bases and 1 base respectively, with 10 bases between them. Germline CDR1 reads DFQATT; CDR2 reads SNEGSKA (reference sequence). There are 15 residues in the CDR3. The CDR3 region is CSARDARTAKNIQYF. CDR3 DNA sequence: TGCAGTGCTAGAGATGCGCGTACGGCCAAAAACATTCAGTACTTC.

The V gene is TRBV5-6, the J gene TRBJ2-5; 10 bases agree with TRBD2. Germline CDR1 reads SGHDT; CDR2 reads YYEEEE. V was pared by 1 base and J by 7 bases, with 4 bases of the junction left unmatched. The CDR3 sequence is 14 residues long. The CDR3, as DNA: TGTGCCAGCAGCTTGTTAGCGGGGGGAGGGACCCAGTACTTC. Translating it yields CASSLLAGGGTQYF.

The genes are TRBV6-5 and TRBJ2-7; 9 bases agree with TRBD1. The length of the CDR3 is 14 residues. Germline V gives CDR1 MNHEY, CDR2 SVGAGI. Trimming took 6 bases from V and 6 from J; bases not matched to a gene: 9. The CDR3 loop is CASRRQGGDVEQYF. The CDR3 coding sequence is TGTGCCAGCAGAAGACAGGGGGGGGATGTCGAGCAGTACTTC.

This clonotype came up once. Germline is not matched at one junction end, which may reflect a read error. The rearrangement links TRBV24-1 to TRBJ1-1; D is undetermined. Germline CDR1 KGHDR, CDR2 SFDVKD. The CDR3 length is 11 residues. The CDR3: CATSDFAEVFF. CDR3 DNA sequence: TGTGCCACCAGTGATTTCGCTGAAGTTTTCTTT.

The chain uses TRBV5-1 and TRBJ2-3; a possible D gene is TRBD1 (6 bases). Deletions cut 0 bases from V and 6 bases from J, with 17 bases between. The V gene's germline CDR1 is SGHRS and CDR2 YFSETQ. This CDR3 has 16 residues. The CDR3 coding sequence is TGCGCCAGCAGCTTGGAAGACAGGAGAGGGTCCGATACGCAGTATTTT. Protein sequence: CASSLEDRRGSDTQYF.

This chain links TRBV6-2 or TRBV6-3 with TRBJ1-5; no definite D call. The CDR3 sequence is 15 residues long. CDR1 and CDR2 from the germline V gene are MNHEY and SVGEGT. Trimming removed 5 bases at V and 1 base at J, with 12 bases between. In nucleotides, the CDR3 is TGTGCCAGCAGTACCGGGCGGGGAAGCAATCAGCCCCAGCATTTT. Translated: CASSTGRGSNQPQHF.

This clonotype was counted a few times. The chain combines TRBV7-3 with TRBJ2-3; D gene uncertain. Germline CDR1 SGHTA, CDR2 FQGTGA. The CDR3 consists of 13 residues. V lost 5 bases to trimming and J lost 5 bases, with 11 bases between them. The CDR3 is CASSPGWGDTQYF. CDR3 DNA sequence: TGTGCCAGCAGCCCAGGCTGGGGAGATACGCAGTATTTT. Using reference TRBV7-3 and TRBJ2-3 for the parts outside the CDR3, the full variable domain is GAGVSQTPSNKVTEKGKYVELRCDPISGHTALYWYRQSLGQGPEFLIYFQGTGAADDSGLPNDRFFAVRPEGSVSTLKIQRTERGDSAVYLCASSPGWGDTQYFGPGTRLTVL.

This clonotype has a count of ten or more. The chain employs TRBV10-1 and TRBJ1-5; no clear D gene. The CDR3 consists of 16 residues. The V gene's germline CDR1 is WNHNN and CDR2 SYGVQD (reference sequence). V gave up 7 bases and J gave up 2 bases, with 18 bases separating them. The CDR3: CASNSRPPEGNQPQHF. The CDR3 bases are TGCGCCAGCAATTCGAGGCCCCCCGAAGGCAATCAGCCCCAGCATTTT.

This clonotype showed up just a few times. V usage is TRBV4-1 and J usage is TRBJ1-1, with D tentatively TRBD1 (5 bases). V lost 1 base, J lost 6 bases, and 12 bases lay in between. CDR3 size: 14 residues. Germline values: CDR1 MGHRA, CDR2 YSYEKL. This CDR3 is CASSQAGTFSEAFF. CDR3 bases: TGCGCCAGCAGCCAAGCCGGGACGTTCTCTGAAGCTTTCTTT.

This chain uses TRBV5-1 with TRBJ1-1; D remains unclear. Trimming took 4 bases from V and 1 from J, leaving 8 bases between them. The CDR3 totals 13 residues. Germline V gene lookup returns CDR1 SGHRS and CDR2 YFSETQ. CDR3 sequence reads: CASSETRNTEAFF. CDR3 coding DNA: TGCGCCAGCAGCGAGACACGGAACACTGAAGCTTTCTTT.

The chain uses TRBV3-1 and TRBJ2-1, with a tentative D call TRBD2 (5 bases). The germline V and J ends were trimmed by 8 bases and 7 bases, with 18 bases remaining between them. Germline values: CDR1 LGHDT, CDR2 YNNKEL (reference sequence). The CDR3 loop spans 14 amino acids. CDR3: CASEGSAVGNEQFF. As DNA, the CDR3 is TGTGCCAGCGAAGGCTCAGCGGTAGGGAATGAGCAGTTCTTC.

The CDR3 nucleotides are TGTGCCACCAGCAGAGCTGATGGGGGGTTCAATCAGCCCCAGCATTTT. The encoded protein is CATSRADGGFNQPQHF. The genes are TRBV15 and TRBJ1-5; weak D call: TRBD1 (5 bases). The CDR3 is 16 amino acids. The germline V and J ends were trimmed by 1 base and 3 bases, with 13 bases remaining between them. Germline CDR1 reads LNHNV; CDR2 reads YYDKDF (reference sequence).

This clonotype was recorded a few times. The V and J genes are TRBV7-2 and TRBJ1-2; no reliable D call. The CDR3 has 14 residues. The V gene lost 2 bases and the J gene lost 0 bases, with 7 bases spanning the gap. The V gene's germline CDR1 is SGHTA and CDR2 FQGNSA. CDR3 DNA sequence: TGTGCCAGCAGCTTATACTCTGCTAACTATGGCTACACCTTC. Protein: CASSLYSANYGYTF.